The sample holds one count of the clone carrying this T cell receptor (beta chain). Its antigen remains unidentified. Germline V gene lookup returns CDR1 MDHEN and CDR2 SYDVKM. The CDR3 is 16 residues long. V lost 4 bases, J lost 3 bases, and 10 bases stayed unmatched. This sample was taken from a study of T cells in localized non-small cell lung cancer. Study-wide results and limits: Among the top 100 tumor clones, a median approximately 60 appeared in adjacent lung.

Here immunoSEQ multiplex PCR was the method, and the copy in TCRdb shows in-frame clones only, minus some. Of roughly 39,000 clones in the sample, around nine tenths were seen once. The rearrangement uses TRBV28 and TRBJ2-7; 9 bases align to TRBD1. The origin of this receptor is a woman aged 35 to 70 with stage II lung adenocarcinoma. This material consisted of PBMCs, taken before any cancer treatment. As DNA, the CDR3 is TGTGCCAGCAGTTCTACCACAGGGGGCTACATCTACGAGCAGTACTTC. The encoded protein is CASSSTTGGYIYEQYF.